This T cell receptor (beta chain) comes out of a study of blood T cell repertoires in COVID-19. Background on the study: Donors in the United States, Italy and Spain gave samples during acute or convalescent COVID-19. PBMCs, B-cell-depleted T cells, or T cells provided the cDNA or gDNA that made up the material.

Original handling: Estimation of nucleated cell counts relied on the amplification of reference gene primers. Libraries were prepared by immunoSEQ multiplex PCR; TCRdb keeps only in-frame clonotypes and omits some of them. V, J and clone size derive from that table, while D and trimming were established from the DNA sequence. Counted here are 200,000 to 250,000 clones, around 83% occurring once; the ten biggest clones make up around 8%. Per the germline V gene, CDR1 is LGHDT and CDR2 is YNNKEL (reference sequence). This CDR3 spans 15 amino acids. V was pared by 0 bases and J by 1 base, with 9 bases between.

Sequencing was carried out using peripheral blood. The receptor was derived from a woman of 80 years or more with COVID-19, enrolled during active disease. The genes are TRBV3-1 (or the pseudogene TRBV3-2) and TRBJ2-5; D call uncertain. The CDR3 here is CASSQDTGSQETQYF. The CDR3, as DNA: TGTGCCAGCAGCCAAGATACCGGGTCCCAAGAGACCCAGTACTTC.